These 9 T cell receptor beta chains came from one sample sequenced in a study of cytomegalovirus exposure and HLA in healthy donors. Generated by immunoSEQ multiplex PCR, the TCRdb table keeps only in-frame clones and is missing some. This sample has about 160,000 clones, with approximately 84% found just once. Sample: PBMCs. All receptors derive from a man aged 25 to 40 in good health and CMV-seropositive.

The chain recombines TRBV6-5 with TRBJ1-1; 8 bases line up with TRBD1. CDR3 size: 15 residues. V lost 5 bases, J lost 1 base, and 6 bases stayed unmatched. Germline CDR1 reads MNHEY; CDR2 reads SVGAGI. This CDR3 is CASSKFGQGNTEAFF. The DNA of the CDR3 is TGTGCCAGCAGTAAGTTCGGACAGGGGAACACTGAAGCTTTCTTT.

V usage is TRBV28 and J usage is TRBJ2-7; 10 bases line up with TRBD1. The V segment lost 6 bases and the J segment 5 bases; nucleotides outside the gene matches: 10. Germline lookup yields CDR1 MDHEN and CDR2 SYDVKM. CDR3 size: 15 residues. This chain's CDR3 is CASSLMTGGKDEQYF. In nucleotides, the CDR3 is TGTGCCAGCAGCCTTATGACAGGGGGCAAGGACGAGCAGTACTTC.

This clone is a singleton in its sample. The chain couples TRBV4-2 to TRBJ2-7, with 7 bases identical to TRBD1. The CDR3 extends over 18 amino acids. CDR1 is LGHNA, CDR2 YNFKEQ, per germline. Losses at the gene ends were 4 bases for V and 3 bases for J; bases not matched to a gene: 18. The chain's CDR3 is CASSPTDRRVNDFYEQYF. The CDR3 DNA is TGTGCCAGCAGCCCAACGGACAGGCGAGTAAACGATTTCTACGAGCAGTACTTC.

CDR3 sequence reads: CASSPNWGPYGYTF. CDR3 DNA: TGTGCCAGCAGCCCGAATTGGGGGCCCTATGGCTACACCTTC. The chain is built from TRBV14 and TRBJ1-2; a weak D match, TRBD1 (6 bases). The germline gives CDR1 SGHDN, CDR2 FVKESK. This CDR3 is built from 14 residues. Trimming took 4 bases from V and 4 from J, leaving 13 bases between them.

The chain uses TRBV7-7 and TRBJ2-5; 10 nucleotides line up with TRBD2. CDR3 length: 16 amino acids. CDR1 is SSHAT, CDR2 FNYEAQ, per germline (reference sequence). J lost 3 bases, V lost 3 bases, and 7 bases had no gene match. The CDR3 loop is CASSLGSGGAKETQYF. The CDR3 DNA sequence: TGTGCCAGCAGCTTGGGAAGCGGGGGGGCCAAAGAGACCCAGTACTTC. The entire variable domain, with the rest obtained from reference TRBV7-7 and TRBJ2-5, is as follows: GAGVSQSPRYKVTKRGQDVTLRCDPISSHATLYWYQQALGQGPEFLTYFNYEAQPDKSGLPSDRFSAERPEGSISTLTIQRTEQRDSAMYRCASSLGSGGAKETQYFGPGTRLLVL.

The table lists this clone with a few counts. This chain uses TRBV6-1 with TRBJ2-1; D may be TRBD1 (6 bases). Germline V gene data show CDR1 as MNHNS and CDR2 as SASEGT. This CDR3 is 15 amino acids long. The V and J ends lost 2 bases and 3 bases respectively, with 11 bases between them. CDR3 protein: CASSELGQRYNEQFF. For the CDR3, the DNA is TGTGCCAGCAGTGAATTGGGACAACGCTACAATGAGCAGTTCTTC.

This rearrangement joins TRBV2 to TRBJ2-1, with a weak D call TRBD2 (5 bases). This CDR3 comprises 16 residues. The germline gives CDR1 SNHLY, CDR2 FYNNEI. Trimming removed 1 base at V and 9 bases at J, with 19 bases between. DNA of the CDR3: TGTGCCAGCAGTGAAGGTTCCGGGCTAGCTCTGCGTGAGCAGTTCTTC. This gives the protein CASSEGSGLALREQFF.

This clone was picked up one time. The chain has TRBV4-3 and TRBJ1-1; possible D gene TRBD1, 5 bases. This CDR3 spans 17 amino acids. The V gene lost 1 base and the J gene lost 1 base, with 16 bases spanning the gap. Germline V gene sequence: CDR1 LGHNA, CDR2 YSLEER. The CDR3 loop reads CASSQGGSGVKNTEAFF. DNA of the CDR3: TGCGCCAGCAGCCAAGGTGGATCGGGGGTAAAGAACACTGAAGCTTTCTTT.

The rearrangement uses TRBV5-4 and TRBJ1-4, with 7 bases identical to TRBD1. The CDR3 is 14 residues long. CDR1 SGHNT and CDR2 YYREEE come from the germline V gene (reference sequence). V lost 4 bases to trimming and J lost 3 bases; unmatched junction nucleotides: 3. The CDR3 DNA sequence: TGTGCCAGCAGCCCGACAGGGTCTAATGAAAAACTGTTTTTT. It specifies CASSPTGSNEKLFF.